The 23 T cell receptor beta chains reported below all come from one sample, sequenced in a study of blood T cell repertoires in COVID-19. Assay used: immunoSEQ multiplex PCR; TCRdb lists only in-frame clones, some missing. The sample has 78,000 or so clones, around 83% seen once. The sample consisted of peripheral blood. The receptors originated from a human donor in a cohort sampled during active COVID-19.

The chain recombines TRBV29-1 with TRBJ2-1, with a weak D call TRBD2 (6 bases). Germline V gene lookup returns CDR1 SQVTM and CDR2 ANQGSEA. The CDR3 contains 16 residues. Trimming shortened V by 4 bases and J by 3 bases, and 19 bases separated the two germline ends. The CDR3 region is CSVVLTLAGLYNEQFF. The CDR3 nucleotides are TGCAGCGTTGTCCTAACCCTGGCGGGACTCTACAATGAGCAGTTCTTC.

The CDR3 loop reads CATSRGADNSPLHF. As DNA, the CDR3 is TGTGCCACCAGCAGAGGGGCAGATAATTCACCCCTCCACTTT. The rearrangement joins TRBV15 to TRBJ1-6; D not certain. This CDR3 contains 14 residues. Trimming stripped 1 base from V and 5 bases from J, with 6 bases between. The V gene's germline CDR1 is LNHNV and CDR2 YYDKDF (reference sequence). The whole variable domain, remainder taken from reference TRBV15 and TRBJ1-6, is DAMVIQNPRYQVTQFGKPVTLSCSQTLNHNVMYWYQQKSSQAPKLLFHYYDKDFNNEADTPDNFQSRRPNTSFCFLDIRSPGLGDTAMYLCATSRGADNSPLHFGNGTRLTVT.

This chain joins TRBV3-1 (or the pseudogene TRBV3-2) and TRBJ2-5; 10 positions match TRBD2. Germline trimming cut 6 bases from V and 5 bases from J; bases unmatched to any gene: 6. CDR1 LGHDT and CDR2 YNNKEL come from the germline V gene (reference sequence). This CDR3 is built from 14 residues. The CDR3 DNA reads TGTGCCAGCAGTTTAAGCGGGGGGGCGGAGACCCAGTACTTC. Protein product: CASSLSGGAETQYF.

V usage is TRBV11-3 and J usage is TRBJ1-1, with D unclear. V was pared by 1 base and J by 2 bases, with 8 bases between. The germline CDR1 and CDR2 sequences are SGHNT and YENEEA. The CDR3 consists of 14 residues. The CDR3 region has the DNA TGTGCCAGCAGCTTAGGTTTGACAAACACTGAAGCTTTCTTT. This codes for CASSLGLTNTEAFF.

The CDR3 loop reads CASSQIAGEGDTQYF. Here the CDR3 DNA reads TGTGCCAGCAGCCAAATAGCGGGAGAGGGAGATACGCAGTATTTT. The rearrangement uses TRBV3-1 (or the pseudogene TRBV3-2) and TRBJ2-3; 9 positions agree with TRBD2. Germline V gives CDR1 LGHDT, CDR2 YNNKEL (reference sequence). V lost 2 bases, J lost 5 bases, and 5 bases stayed unmatched. The CDR3 loop spans 15 amino acids.

V gene TRBV7-6 combines with J gene TRBJ2-2, with TRBD1 matching over 7 bases. The J segment lost 2 bases and the V segment lost 7 bases, leaving 1 base of the junction unmatched. CDR1 and CDR2 (germline): SGHVS, FNYEAQ. The CDR3 spans 13 residues. The CDR3 DNA reads as TGTGCCAGCAAGGGGGCCAACACCGGGGAGCTGTTTTTT. This translates into CASKGANTGELFF.

CDR3 coding DNA: TGTGCCAGCACCTTAGGCAGGTCTGAAGCTTTCTTT. Translating gives CASTLGRSEAFF. The chain recombines TRBV28 with TRBJ1-1, with D unclear. CDR1 is MDHEN and CDR2 is SYDVKM in the germline V gene. V dropped 7 bases and J dropped 6 bases, with 12 bases sitting between them. The CDR3 is made up of 12 amino acids.

This clone was counted a single time. The rearrangement uses TRBV5-1 and TRBJ1-2, with a tentative D call TRBD1 (5 bases). From germline, CDR1 is SGHRS and CDR2 YFSETQ. This CDR3 is built from 14 residues. Trimming removed 0 bases from V and 6 bases from J, with 12 bases in between. The CDR3 reads CASSLAQGGDGYTF. Written as DNA, the CDR3 is TGCGCCAGCAGCTTGGCCCAGGGTGGGGATGGCTACACCTTC.

V and J are TRBV5-1 and TRBJ2-7; 9 bases align to TRBD2. Germline assignment: CDR1 SGHRS and CDR2 YFSETQ. The CDR3 is 16 residues long. The V segment lost 0 bases and the J segment 1 base; nucleotides outside the gene matches: 5. CDR3 sequence: CASSLDETSGSYEQYF. In DNA, the CDR3 is TGCGCCAGCAGCTTGGATGAGACTAGCGGTTCCTACGAGCAGTACTTC.

CDR3 in DNA: TGTGCCAGCGCAGCGGGGAGCAATCAGCCCCAGCATTTT. It yields the protein CASAAGSNQPQHF. The chain couples TRBV6-5 to TRBJ1-5; D unclear. Germline CDR1 reads MNHEY; CDR2 reads SVGAGI. This CDR3 is 13 amino acids long. V lost 8 bases and J 1 base, leaving 9 bases between the germline ends.

This clone was recorded a few times. The chain couples TRBV6-1 to TRBJ2-2; D is unresolved. V shed 3 bases and J shed 4 bases, with 6 bases lying between them. Looked up from germline, CDR1 is MNHNS and CDR2 is SASEGT. CDR3 size: 13 residues. The CDR3 region has the DNA TGTGCCAGCAGTGAGCGTAGCACCGGGGAGCTGTTTTTT. Translation: CASSERSTGELFF.

J is TRBJ2-1 and V is TRBV9; D perhaps matches TRBD2 (6 bases). Germline V CDR1 and CDR2: SGDLS, YYNGEE. The CDR3 length is 15 residues. Trimming stripped 3 bases from V and 2 bases from J, with 12 bases between. The CDR3 loop is CASSGGTGPYNEQFF. The CDR3 DNA reads as TGTGCCAGCAGCGGGGGGACTGGCCCCTACAATGAGCAGTTCTTC.

The rearrangement uses TRBV27 and TRBJ2-2, with 8 bases identical to TRBD2. CDR1 is MNHEY and CDR2 is SMNVEV in the germline V gene (reference sequence). The CDR3 sequence is 15 residues long. Trimming took 5 bases from V and 1 from J; bases not matched to a gene: 3. The CDR3 bases are TGTGCCAGCAGTCCCCGGGGGGGGAACACCGGGGAGCTGTTTTTT. Encoded protein: CASSPRGGNTGELFF.

This clone appeared a single time. V and J are TRBV2 and TRBJ1-4, with TRBD1 matching over 7 bases. Losses at the gene ends were 8 bases for V and 4 bases for J; bases not matched to a gene: 10. This CDR3 spans 15 amino acids. From germline, CDR1 is SNHLY and CDR2 FYNNEI. CDR3 bases: TGTGCCAGCGCAAAAGGAGGGACAGATAATGAAAAACTGTTTTTT. This gives the protein CASAKGGTDNEKLFF.

The chain recombines TRBV18 with TRBJ1-3, with D perhaps TRBD1 (6 bases). The CDR3 totals 14 residues. In germline, CDR1 is KGHSH, CDR2 LQKENI. The V end was cut by 3 bases, the J end by 7 bases, with 13 bases between. The CDR3 sequence is CASSPAGARNTIYF. The CDR3 region has the DNA TGTGCCAGCTCACCCGCAGGGGCGCGGAACACCATATATTTT. The whole variable domain, filled in from reference TRBV18 and TRBJ1-3, reads NAGVMQNPRHLVRRRGQEARLRCSPMKGHSHVYWYRQLPEEGLKFMVYLQKENIIDESGMPKERFSAEFPKEGPSILRIQQVVRGDSAAYFCASSPAGARNTIYFGEGSWLTVV.

The V call is TRBV10-3, the J call TRBJ2-3, with D hard to call. Germline V gives CDR1 ENHRY, CDR2 SYGVKD. This CDR3 comprises 13 residues. With 3 bases removed from V and 3 bases from J, the gap between germline ends came to 7 bases. CDR3 amino acids: CAISEPRTDTQYF. The DNA of the CDR3 is TGTGCCATCAGTGAACCGAGGACAGATACGCAGTATTTT.

The gene calls are TRBV9 and TRBJ2-3; 12 nucleotides match TRBD1. The trim removed 4 bases at V and 6 bases at J, leaving 9 bases unmatched. CDR1 and CDR2 (germline): SGDLS, YYNGEE. The CDR3 has 16 residues. The CDR3 sequence is CASSPTGTGGRDTQYF. The CDR3 bases are TGTGCCAGCAGCCCCACCGGGACAGGGGGCAGGGATACGCAGTATTTT.

The chain carries TRBV7-6 and TRBJ2-5; D is perhaps TRBD1 (5 bases). V lost 4 bases and J lost 1, with 10 bases in between. This CDR3 spans 14 amino acids. Germline V gene data show CDR1 as SGHVS and CDR2 as FNYEAQ. Written as DNA, the CDR3 is TGTGCCAGCAGCTCCGCAGGGTCCCAAGAGACCCAGTACTTC. This translates into CASSSAGSQETQYF.

This clone was seen a few times. V and J are TRBV12-3 or TRBV12-4 and TRBJ2-2, with D uncertain. Trimming left V 3 bases short and J 4 bases short, with 6 bases between. This CDR3 is built from 13 residues. The chain's CDR3 is CASSFTGTGELFF. The CDR3 DNA is TGTGCCAGCAGTTTTACGGGCACCGGGGAGCTGTTTTTT.

This sequence joins TRBV6-1 and TRBJ1-4; possible D gene TRBD1, 6 bases. This CDR3 has 15 amino acids. The V gene lost 0 bases and the J gene lost 4 bases, with 9 bases spanning the gap. Germline V gene sequence: CDR1 MNHNS, CDR2 SASEGT. CDR3 coding DNA: TGTGCCAGCAGTGAAGCAGGACAGTTTAATGAAAAACTGTTTTTT. Amino acid sequence: CASSEAGQFNEKLFF.

This clone was picked up a small number of times. The gene calls are TRBV7-9 and TRBJ1-1; 7 bases are shared with TRBD1. Germline CDR1 SEHNR, CDR2 FQNEAQ (reference sequence). Unmatched junction bases numbered 3, after V lost 4 bases and J lost 1 base. The CDR3 runs to 14 residues. This CDR3 is CASSSGTANTEAFF. In DNA form, the CDR3 reads TGTGCCAGCAGCTCGGGGACAGCGAACACTGAAGCTTTCTTT.

The chain joins TRBV6-1 to TRBJ2-5, with D possibly TRBD1 on 5 matching bases. The V and J ends lost 2 bases and 4 bases respectively, with 8 bases between them. Looked up from germline, CDR1 is MNHNS and CDR2 is SASEGT. This CDR3 spans 13 amino acids. The CDR3 DNA reads TGTGCCAGCAGTGAATGGGGCTCAGAGACCCAGTACTTC. The encoded protein is CASSEWGSETQYF.

The V call is TRBV19, the J call TRBJ1-5; D gene ambiguous. V was clipped by 0 bases and J by 8 bases, with 11 bases between them. Germline V lookup: CDR1 LNHDA, CDR2 SQIVND (reference sequence). This CDR3 has 14 amino acids. The CDR3 loop reads CASSIELGQKPQHF. For the CDR3, the DNA is TGTGCCAGTAGTATAGAACTAGGGCAGAAGCCCCAGCATTTT.